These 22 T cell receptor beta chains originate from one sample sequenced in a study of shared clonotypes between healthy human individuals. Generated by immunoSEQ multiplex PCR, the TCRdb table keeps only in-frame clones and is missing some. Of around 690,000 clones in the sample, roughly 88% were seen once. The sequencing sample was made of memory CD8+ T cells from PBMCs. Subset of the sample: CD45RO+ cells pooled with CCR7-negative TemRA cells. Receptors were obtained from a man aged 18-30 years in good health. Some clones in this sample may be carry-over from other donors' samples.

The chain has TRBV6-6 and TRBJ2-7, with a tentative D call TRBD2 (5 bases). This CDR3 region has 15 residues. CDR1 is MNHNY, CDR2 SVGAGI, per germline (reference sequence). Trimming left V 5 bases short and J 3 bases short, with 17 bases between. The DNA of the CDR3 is TGTGCCAGCAGTCATCCGGGATCACCCCTCTACGAGCAGTACTTC. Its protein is CASSHPGSPLYEQYF.

The CDR3: CASSSLTSGNYNEQFF. In DNA form, the CDR3 reads TGTGCCAGCAGCTCCCTGACTAGCGGGAACTACAATGAGCAGTTCTTC. The genes are TRBV11-2 and TRBJ2-1; the match to TRBD2 covers 11 bases. J gave up 3 bases and V 4 bases, and 5 bases lay outside the gene matches. This CDR3 comprises 16 residues. Germline V CDR1 and CDR2: SGHAT, FQNNGV.

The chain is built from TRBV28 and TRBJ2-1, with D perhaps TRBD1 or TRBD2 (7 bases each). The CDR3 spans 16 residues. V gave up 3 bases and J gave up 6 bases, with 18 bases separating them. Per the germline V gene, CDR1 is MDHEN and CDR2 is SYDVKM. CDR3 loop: CASSFNRGLRANEQFF. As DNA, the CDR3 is TGTGCCAGCAGTTTTAACAGGGGACTACGGGCCAATGAGCAGTTCTTC.

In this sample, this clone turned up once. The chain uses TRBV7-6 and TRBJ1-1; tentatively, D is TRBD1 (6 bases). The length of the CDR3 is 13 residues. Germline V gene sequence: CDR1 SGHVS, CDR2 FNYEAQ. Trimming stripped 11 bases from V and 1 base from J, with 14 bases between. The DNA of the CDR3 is TGTGCCTCCGGGGGGGCTCCGAACACTGAAGCTTTCTTT. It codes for CASGGAPNTEAFF.

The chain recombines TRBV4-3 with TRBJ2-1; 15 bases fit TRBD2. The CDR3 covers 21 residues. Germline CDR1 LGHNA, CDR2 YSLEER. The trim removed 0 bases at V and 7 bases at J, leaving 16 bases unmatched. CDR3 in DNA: TGCGCCAGCAGCCAAGAACGGGTTGTGGGACTAGCGGGAGGCTTGTGGAATGAGCAGTTCTTC. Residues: CASSQERVVGLAGGLWNEQFF.

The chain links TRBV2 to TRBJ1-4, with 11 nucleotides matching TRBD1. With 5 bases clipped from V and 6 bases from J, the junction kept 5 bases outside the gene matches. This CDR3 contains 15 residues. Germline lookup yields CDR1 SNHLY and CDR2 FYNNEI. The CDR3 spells CASSLDRGRHEKLFF. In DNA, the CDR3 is TGTGCCAGCAGTTTGGACAGGGGGCGCCATGAAAAACTGTTTTTT.

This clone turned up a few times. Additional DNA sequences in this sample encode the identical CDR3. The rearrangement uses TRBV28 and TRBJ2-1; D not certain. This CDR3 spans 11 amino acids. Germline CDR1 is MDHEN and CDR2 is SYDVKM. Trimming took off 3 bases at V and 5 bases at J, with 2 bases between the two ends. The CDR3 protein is CASSLNNEQFF. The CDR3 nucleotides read TGTGCCAGCAGTTTGAACAATGAGCAGTTCTTC.

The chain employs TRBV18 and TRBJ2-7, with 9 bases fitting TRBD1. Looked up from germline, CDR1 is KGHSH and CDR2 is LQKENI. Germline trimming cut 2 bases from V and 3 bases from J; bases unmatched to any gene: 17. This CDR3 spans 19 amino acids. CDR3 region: CASSPVSPRRDRVLYEQYF. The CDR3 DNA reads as TGTGCCAGCTCACCAGTCTCGCCCCGCCGGGACAGGGTCCTCTACGAGCAGTACTTC.

The CDR3 DNA is TGTGCCAGCACTTCGGGGGGGGTCGCTAATGAAAAACTGTTTTTT. Protein product: CASTSGGVANEKLFF. V gene TRBV13 combines with J gene TRBJ1-4; weak D call: TRBD1 (5 bases). V dropped 7 bases and J dropped 3 bases, with 15 bases sitting between them. CDR1 PRHDT and CDR2 FYEKMQ come from the germline V gene (reference sequence). This CDR3 has 15 residues.

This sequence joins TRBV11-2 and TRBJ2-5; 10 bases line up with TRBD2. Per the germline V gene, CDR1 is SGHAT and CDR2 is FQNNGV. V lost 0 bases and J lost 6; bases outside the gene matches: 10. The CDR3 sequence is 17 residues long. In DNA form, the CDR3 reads TGTGCCAGCAGCTTAGATACCTTGGATAGCGGGAGGCAGACCCAGTACTTC. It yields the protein CASSLDTLDSGRQTQYF.

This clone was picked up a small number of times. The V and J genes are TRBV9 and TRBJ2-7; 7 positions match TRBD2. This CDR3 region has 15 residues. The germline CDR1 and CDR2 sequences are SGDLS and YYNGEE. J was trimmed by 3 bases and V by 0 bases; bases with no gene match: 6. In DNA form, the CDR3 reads TGTGCCAGCAGCGTAGCTTGGGGGGGAAACTACGAGCAGTACTTC. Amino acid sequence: CASSVAWGGNYEQYF. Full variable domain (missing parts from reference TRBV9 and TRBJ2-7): DSGVTQTPKHLITATGQRVTLRCSPRSGDLSVYWYQQSLDQGLQFLIQYYNGEERAKGNILERFSAQQFPDLHSELNLSSLELGDSALYFCASSVAWGGNYEQYFGPGTRLTVT.

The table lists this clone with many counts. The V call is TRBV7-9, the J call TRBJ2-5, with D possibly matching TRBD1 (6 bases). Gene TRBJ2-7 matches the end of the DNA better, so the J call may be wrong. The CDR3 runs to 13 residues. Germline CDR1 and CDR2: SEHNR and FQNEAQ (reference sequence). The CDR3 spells CASSPDSNYEQYF. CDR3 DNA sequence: TGTGCCAGCAGCCCGGACAGTAACTACGAGCAGTACTTC.

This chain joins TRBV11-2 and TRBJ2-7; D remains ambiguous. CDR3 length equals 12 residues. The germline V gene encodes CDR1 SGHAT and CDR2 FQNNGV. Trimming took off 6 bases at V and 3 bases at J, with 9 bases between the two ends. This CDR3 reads CASSSPHYEQYF. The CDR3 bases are TGTGCCAGCAGTTCCCCCCACTACGAGCAGTACTTC.

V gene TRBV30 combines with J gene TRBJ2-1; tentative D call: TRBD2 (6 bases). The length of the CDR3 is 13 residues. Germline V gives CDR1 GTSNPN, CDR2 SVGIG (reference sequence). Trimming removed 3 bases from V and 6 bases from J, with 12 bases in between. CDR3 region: CAWRDFGGNEQFF. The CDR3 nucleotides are TGTGCCTGGAGGGACTTCGGGGGCAATGAGCAGTTCTTC.

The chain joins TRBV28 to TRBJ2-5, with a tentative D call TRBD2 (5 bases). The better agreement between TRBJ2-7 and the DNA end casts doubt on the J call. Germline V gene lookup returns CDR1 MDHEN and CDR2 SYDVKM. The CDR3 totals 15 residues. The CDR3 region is CASKPGELVLYEQYF. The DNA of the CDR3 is TGTGCCAGCAAACCCGGGGAATTGGTGCTCTACGAGCAGTACTTC.

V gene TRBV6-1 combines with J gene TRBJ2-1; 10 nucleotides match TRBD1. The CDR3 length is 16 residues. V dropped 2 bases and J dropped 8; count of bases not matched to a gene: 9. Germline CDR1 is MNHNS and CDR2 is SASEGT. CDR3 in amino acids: CASSEFGTGVGDEQFF. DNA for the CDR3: TGTGCCAGCAGTGAATTCGGGACAGGGGTTGGCGATGAGCAGTTCTTC.

CDR3 DNA sequence: TGTGCCAGTACCTTACTGGGACTAGCGGGAGGGAACGGGGAGCTGTTTTTT. Amino acids: CASTLLGLAGGNGELFF. This rearrangement joins TRBV19 to TRBJ2-2; TRBD2 matches at 16 bases. The CDR3 extends over 17 amino acids. Germline-derived CDR1 and CDR2 are LNHDA and SQIVND (reference sequence). Trimming took 7 bases from V and 7 from J; bases not matched to a gene: 9.

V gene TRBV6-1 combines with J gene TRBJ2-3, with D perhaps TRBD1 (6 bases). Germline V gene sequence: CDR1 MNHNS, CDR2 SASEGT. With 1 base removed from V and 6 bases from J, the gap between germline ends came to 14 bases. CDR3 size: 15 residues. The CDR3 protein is CASSEEGGRADTQYF. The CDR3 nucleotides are TGTGCCAGCAGTGAAGAAGGGGGACGTGCCGATACGCAGTATTTT.

CDR3 nucleotides: TGTGCCAGCAGCTCAGTAGCGGGAGGAATACGTTTTAACACCGGGGAGCTGTTTTTT. Its protein is CASSSVAGGIRFNTGELFF. V gene TRBV7-6 combines with J gene TRBJ2-2; 10 bases align to TRBD2. V shed 4 bases, J shed 2 bases, and the junction held 13 bases outside the gene matches. The CDR3 runs to 19 residues. The V gene's germline CDR1 is SGHVS and CDR2 FNYEAQ.

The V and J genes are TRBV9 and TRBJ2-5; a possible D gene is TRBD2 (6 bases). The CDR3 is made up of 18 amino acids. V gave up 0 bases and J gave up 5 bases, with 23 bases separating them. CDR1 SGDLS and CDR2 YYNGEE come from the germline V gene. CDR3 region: CASSVEKYPGSGVETQYF. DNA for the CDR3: TGTGCCAGCAGCGTAGAGAAGTACCCTGGGTCGGGAGTCGAGACCCAGTACTTC.

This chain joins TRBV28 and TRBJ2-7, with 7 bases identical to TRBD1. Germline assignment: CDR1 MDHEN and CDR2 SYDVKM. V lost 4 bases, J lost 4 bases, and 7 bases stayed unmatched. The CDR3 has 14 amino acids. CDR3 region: CASSYSQGEYEQYF. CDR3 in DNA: TGTGCCAGCAGTTATTCCCAGGGGGAGTACGAGCAGTACTTC.

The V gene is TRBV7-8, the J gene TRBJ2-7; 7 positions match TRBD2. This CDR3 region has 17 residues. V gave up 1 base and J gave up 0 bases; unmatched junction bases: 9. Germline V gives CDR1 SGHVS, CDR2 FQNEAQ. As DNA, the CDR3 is TGTGCCAGCAGCTTAGGCCTACTAGCGAGGAGCTCCTACGAGCAGTACTTC. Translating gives CASSLGLLARSSYEQYF.